This TCR beta chain was identified in a study of T-cell memory formation after mild COVID-19. As for the study in general: There were largely donor-specific TCR clusters.

Using constant-segment primers, 5'RACE produced TCR alpha and TCR beta cDNA libraries carrying sample barcodes and UMIs. TCRdb re-derived calls from the 5' RACE reads in MiXCR, one entry per CDR3 protein. The repertoire consists of about 300,000 distinct CDR3 sequences, with approximately 19% occurring once and the leading ten covering roughly 21%. Germline V lookup: CDR1 SEHNR, CDR2 FQNEAQ (reference sequence). This CDR3 contains 14 residues. V lost 1 base to trimming and J lost 7 bases, with 8 bases between them. The chain couples TRBV7-9 to TRBJ1-6; D unclear. The source is a man younger than 35 who had mild COVID-19 (a few samples of this study predate the infection). Cell type and time point are not known. The sequenced material came from PBMCs or a T cell subset sorted from them (not recorded which). CDR3 residues: CASSLGAINSPLHF. The CDR3 nucleotides read TGTGCCAGCAGCTTAGGGGCAATCAATTCACCCCTCCACTTT.